This T cell receptor beta chain derives from a study of blood T cell repertoires in COVID-19. Looking at the study overall: Samples of COVID-19 (acute and convalescent) were obtained from the United States, Italy and Spain. T cells, B-cell-depleted T cells, or PBMCs provided the cDNA or gDNA that served as material.

Original analysis: Reference gene primer amplification gave estimated nucleated cell counts. Data came from immunoSEQ multiplex PCR; TCRdb stores just in-frame clones and leaves some out. V, J and clone size are taken as reported in that table, and D and trimming were inferred from the DNA itself. The sample includes 120,000 to 150,000 clones, approximately 91% of them seen just once. The sequencing input was peripheral blood. The TCR originated in a human donor in a cohort sampled during active COVID-19.

The CDR3 reads CASSPTGGGEAFF. For the CDR3, the DNA is TGTGCCAGCAGCCCTACAGGGGGTGGAGAAGCTTTCTTT. The V and J genes are TRBV7-3 and TRBJ1-1; 8 positions match TRBD1. CDR3 size: 13 residues. Germline V gene lookup returns CDR1 SGHTA and CDR2 FQGTGA. V shed 5 bases, J shed 8 bases, and the junction held 7 bases outside the gene matches.